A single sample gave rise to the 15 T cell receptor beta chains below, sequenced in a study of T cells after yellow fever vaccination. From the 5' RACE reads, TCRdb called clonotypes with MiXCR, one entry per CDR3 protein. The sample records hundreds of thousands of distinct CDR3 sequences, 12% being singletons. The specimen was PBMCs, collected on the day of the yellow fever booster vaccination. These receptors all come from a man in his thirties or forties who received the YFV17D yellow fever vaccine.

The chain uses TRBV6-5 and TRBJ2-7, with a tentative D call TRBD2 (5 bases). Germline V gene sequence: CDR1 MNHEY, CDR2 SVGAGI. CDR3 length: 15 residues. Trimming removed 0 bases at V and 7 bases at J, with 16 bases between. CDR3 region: CASSYSIHGVWEQYF. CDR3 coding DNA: TGTGCCAGCAGTTACTCGATTCACGGGGTATGGGAGCAGTACTTC.

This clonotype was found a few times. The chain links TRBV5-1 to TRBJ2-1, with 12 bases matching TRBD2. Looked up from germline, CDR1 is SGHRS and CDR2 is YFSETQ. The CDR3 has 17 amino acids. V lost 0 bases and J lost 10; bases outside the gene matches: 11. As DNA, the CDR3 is TGCGCCAGCAGCTTGGCCGGACTAGCGGGGCCTGACGGGGAGCAGTTCTTC. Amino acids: CASSLAGLAGPDGEQFF.

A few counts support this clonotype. In nucleotides, the CDR3 is TGTGCCAGCAGTTCCCCCAACAGGGGCGCAGATACGCAGTATTTT. Translated: CASSSPNRGADTQYF. V is TRBV12-3 or TRBV12-4 and J is TRBJ2-3; TRBD1 agrees at 7 bases. The CDR3 length is 15 residues. Germline trimming cut 4 bases from V and 4 bases from J; bases unmatched to any gene: 8.

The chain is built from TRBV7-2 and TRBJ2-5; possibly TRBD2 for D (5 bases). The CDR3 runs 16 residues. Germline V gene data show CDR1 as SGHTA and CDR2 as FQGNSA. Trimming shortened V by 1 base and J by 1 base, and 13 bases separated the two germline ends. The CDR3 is CASSLERSTLQETQYF. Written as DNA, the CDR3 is TGTGCCAGCAGCTTAGAGCGGTCTACCCTCCAAGAGACCCAGTACTTC.

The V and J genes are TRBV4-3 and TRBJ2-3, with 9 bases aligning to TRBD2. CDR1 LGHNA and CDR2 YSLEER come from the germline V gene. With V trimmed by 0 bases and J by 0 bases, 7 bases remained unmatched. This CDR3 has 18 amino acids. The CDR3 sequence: CASSQEPPTSGSTDTQYF. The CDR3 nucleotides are TGCGCCAGCAGCCAAGAGCCCCCCACTAGCGGGAGCACAGATACGCAGTATTTT.

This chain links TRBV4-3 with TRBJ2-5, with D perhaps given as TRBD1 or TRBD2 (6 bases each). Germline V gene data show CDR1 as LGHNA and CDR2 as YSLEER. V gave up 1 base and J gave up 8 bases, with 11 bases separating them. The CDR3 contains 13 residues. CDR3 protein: CASSQARGETQYF. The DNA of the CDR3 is TGCGCCAGCAGCCAAGCGAGGGGGGAAACCCAGTACTTC.

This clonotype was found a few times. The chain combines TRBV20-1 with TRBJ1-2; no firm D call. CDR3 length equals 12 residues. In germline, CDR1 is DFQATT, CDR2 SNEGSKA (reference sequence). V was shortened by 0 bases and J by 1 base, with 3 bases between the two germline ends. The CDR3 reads CSARDLNYGYTF. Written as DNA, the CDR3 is TGCAGTGCTAGAGATCTTAACTATGGCTACACCTTC.

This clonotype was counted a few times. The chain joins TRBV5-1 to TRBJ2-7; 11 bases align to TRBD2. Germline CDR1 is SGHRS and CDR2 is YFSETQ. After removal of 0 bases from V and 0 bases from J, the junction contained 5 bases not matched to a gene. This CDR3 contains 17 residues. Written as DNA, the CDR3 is TGCGCCAGCAGCTTGGAGCTAGCGGGAGGCGCCTCCTACGAGCAGTACTTC. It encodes CASSLELAGGASYEQYF.

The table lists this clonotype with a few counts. CDR3 sequence: CSARIQGPLEQYF. The CDR3 DNA reads as TGCAGTGCTAGAATACAGGGTCCTCTCGAGCAGTACTTC. V usage is TRBV20-1 and J usage is TRBJ2-7, with a tentative D call TRBD1 (6 bases). Germline CDR1 and CDR2: DFQATT and SNEGSKA (reference sequence). Trimming took 2 bases from V and 6 from J, leaving 14 bases between them. CDR3 length: 13 residues.

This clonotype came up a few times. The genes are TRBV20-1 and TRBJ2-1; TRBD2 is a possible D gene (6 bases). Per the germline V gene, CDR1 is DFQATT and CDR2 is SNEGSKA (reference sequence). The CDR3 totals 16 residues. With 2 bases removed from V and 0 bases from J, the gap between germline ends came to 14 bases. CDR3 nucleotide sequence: TGCAGTGCTAGATCTTTAGCGGAGAGCTCCTACAATGAGCAGTTCTTC. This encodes CSARSLAESSYNEQFF.

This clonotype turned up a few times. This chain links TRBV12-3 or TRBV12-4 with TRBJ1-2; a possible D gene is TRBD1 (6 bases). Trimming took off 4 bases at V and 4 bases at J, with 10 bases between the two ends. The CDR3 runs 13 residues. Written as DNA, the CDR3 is TGTGCCAGCAGTTCTGGACAGTCCTATGGCTACACCTTC. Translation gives CASSSGQSYGYTF.

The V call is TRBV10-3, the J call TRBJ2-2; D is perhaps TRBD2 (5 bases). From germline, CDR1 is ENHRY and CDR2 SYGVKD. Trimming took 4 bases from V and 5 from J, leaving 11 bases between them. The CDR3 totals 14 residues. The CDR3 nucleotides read TGTGCCATCAGTGCTGAGGGCTATACCGGGGAGCTGTTTTTT. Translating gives CAISAEGYTGELFF.

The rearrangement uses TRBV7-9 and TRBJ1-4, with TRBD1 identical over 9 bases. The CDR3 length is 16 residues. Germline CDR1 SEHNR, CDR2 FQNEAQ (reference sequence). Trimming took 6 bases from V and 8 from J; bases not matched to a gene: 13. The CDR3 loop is CASRPLFDRGMEKLFF. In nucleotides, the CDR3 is TGTGCCAGCAGACCTTTATTTGACAGGGGGATGGAAAAACTGTTTTTT.

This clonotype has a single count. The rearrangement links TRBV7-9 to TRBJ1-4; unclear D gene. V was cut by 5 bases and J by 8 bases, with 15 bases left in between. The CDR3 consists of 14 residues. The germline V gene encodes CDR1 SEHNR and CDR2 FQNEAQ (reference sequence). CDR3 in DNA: TGTGCCAGCAGCCATGGGGATCTAAAGGAAAAACTGTTTTTT. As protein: CASSHGDLKEKLFF.

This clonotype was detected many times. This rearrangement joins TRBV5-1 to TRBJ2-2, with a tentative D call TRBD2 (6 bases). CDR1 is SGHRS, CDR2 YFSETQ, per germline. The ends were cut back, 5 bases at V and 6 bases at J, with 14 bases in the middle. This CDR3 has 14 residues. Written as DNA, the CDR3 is TGCGCCAGCAGTACTGGGGACTCGGCCGGGGAGCTGTTTTTT. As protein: CASSTGDSAGELFF.